A single sample gave rise to the 5 T cell receptor beta chains below, sequenced in a study of blood T cell repertoires in COVID-19. Clones were sequenced by immunoSEQ multiplex PCR, and TCRdb holds only the in-frame ones, with some missing. The sample yields around 13,000 clones, about 80% seen once. Sequences were obtained from peripheral blood. Receptors were obtained from a woman aged 55 to 70 with acute or convalescent COVID-19.

This sequence joins TRBV7-2 and TRBJ2-2, with 11 positions matching TRBD2. CDR3 length: 17 residues. The germline V gene has CDR1 SGHTA and CDR2 FQGNSA. V was pared by 5 bases and J by 6 bases, with 11 bases of the junction left unmatched. The CDR3 protein is CASSPPSGGLSPGELFF. The CDR3, as DNA: TGTGCCAGCAGCCCCCCTAGCGGGGGGCTCTCGCCCGGGGAGCTGTTTTTT.

This chain joins TRBV11-2 and TRBJ2-7; D might be TRBD2 (5 bases). The germline gives CDR1 SGHAT, CDR2 FQNNGV. This CDR3 contains 15 residues. Trimming left V 3 bases short and J 3 bases short, with 15 bases between. CDR3 nucleotide sequence: TGTGCCAGCAGCTTTGGTTGGGCGGCGGGCTACGAGCAGTACTTC. Protein: CASSFGWAAGYEQYF.

The chain links TRBV9 to TRBJ2-2, with 9 bases that match TRBD1. The CDR3 runs 15 residues. V shed 4 bases and J 4 bases; nucleotides not matched to a gene: 5. Germline V gene lookup returns CDR1 SGDLS and CDR2 YYNGEE. CDR3 nucleotides: TGTGCCAGCAGCTCGGACAGGGGCGCCACCGGGGAGCTGTTTTTT. Encoded protein: CASSSDRGATGELFF.

V usage is TRBV9 and J usage is TRBJ2-7; 8 positions match TRBD1. J was trimmed by 0 bases and V by 3 bases; bases with no gene match: 14. The germline V gene has CDR1 SGDLS and CDR2 YYNGEE. This CDR3 is 18 amino acids long. The CDR3 coding sequence is TGTGCCAGCAGCGCCCCAGACAGGGGAGGACCCCTCTCCTACGAGCAGTACTTC. It yields the protein CASSAPDRGGPLSYEQYF.

The chain joins TRBV7-9 to TRBJ2-3; TRBD2 is a possible D gene (5 bases). The CDR3 contains 15 residues. The V gene lost 4 bases and the J gene lost 0 bases, with 11 bases spanning the gap. The V gene's germline CDR1 is SEHNR and CDR2 FQNEAQ (reference sequence). CDR3 DNA sequence: TGTGCCAGCAGCTCCGGTCGGACTAGCACAGATACGCAGTATTTT. It specifies CASSSGRTSTDTQYF.